This entry describes one T cell receptor delta chain. This sample was included in a study of gamma-delta T cells after stem cell transplantation. The CDR3 covers 18 residues. From germline, CDR1 is GEAIGNYY and CDR2 EKD. V shed 0 bases and J shed 3 bases, with 14 bases lying between them. TCRdb made new clone calls on the RT-PCR reads using CATT. The sample carries 1,500 to 2,000 delta-chain clones, 5% to 6% recorded once. The chain uses TRDV2 and TRDJ3; no clear D gene. This receptor was identified in a human donor. It is not recorded whose cells these are; they may come from a transplant donor. The sample taken for sequencing was gamma-delta T cells. The CDR3 coding sequence is TGTGCCTGTGACACCGTGCGGAGTAGGGACTGGGACACCCGACAGATGTTTTTC. This gives the protein CACDTVRSRDWDTRQMFF.